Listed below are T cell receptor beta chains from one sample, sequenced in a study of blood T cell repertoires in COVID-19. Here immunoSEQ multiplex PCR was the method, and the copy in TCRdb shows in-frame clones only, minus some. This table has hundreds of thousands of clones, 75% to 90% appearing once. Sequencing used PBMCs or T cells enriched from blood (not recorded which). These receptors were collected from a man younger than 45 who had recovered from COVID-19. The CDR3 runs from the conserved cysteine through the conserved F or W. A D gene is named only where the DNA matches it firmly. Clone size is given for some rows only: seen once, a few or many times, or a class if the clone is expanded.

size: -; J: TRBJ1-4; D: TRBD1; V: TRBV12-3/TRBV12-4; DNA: TGTGCCAGCAGTTTGGGGACAGATGAAAAACTGTTTTTT; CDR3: CASSLGTDEKLFF
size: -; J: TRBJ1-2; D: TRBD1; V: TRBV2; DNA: TGTGCCAGCCCGACAGGGAACAACTATGGCTACACCTTC; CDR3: CASPTGNNYGYTF
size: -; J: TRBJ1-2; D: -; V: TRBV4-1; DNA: TGCGCCAGCAGCCAGCCGACAGTCGCAAGACATGGCTACACCTTC; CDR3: CASSQPTVARHGYTF
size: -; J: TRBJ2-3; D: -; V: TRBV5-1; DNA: TGCGCCAGCAGCTCCGCAGGAAGAGCGGGAGATACGCAGTATTTT; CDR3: CASSSAGRAGDTQYF
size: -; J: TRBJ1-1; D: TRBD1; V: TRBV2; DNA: TGTGCCAGCACCGAACGAAAAGGACAGGGTGGCACTGAAGCTTTCTTT; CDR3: CASTERKGQGGTEAFF
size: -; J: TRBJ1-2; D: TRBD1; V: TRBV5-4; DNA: TGTGCCAGCAGCAGGAGGACAGGGGGCTATGGCTACACCTTC; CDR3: CASSRRTGGYGYTF
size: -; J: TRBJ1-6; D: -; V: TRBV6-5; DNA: TGTGCCAGCAGACACACAGTTACACCCCTCCACTTT; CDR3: CASRHTVTPLHF
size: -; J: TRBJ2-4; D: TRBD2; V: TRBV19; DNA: TGTGCCAGTAGTATAGGACTAGCGGGAGACCACTTGTACTTC; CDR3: CASSIGLAGDHLYF
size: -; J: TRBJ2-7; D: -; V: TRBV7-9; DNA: TGTGCCAGCAGCTTAGGGCCATCGCTAGGCAACTACGAGCAGTACTTC; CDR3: CASSLGPSLGNYEQYF
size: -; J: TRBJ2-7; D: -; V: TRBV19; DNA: TGTGCCAGTAGTTCGTCGGTGAGCTCCTACGAGCAGTACTTC; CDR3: CASSSSVSSYEQYF
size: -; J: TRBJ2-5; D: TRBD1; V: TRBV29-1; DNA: TGCAGCGTAGGGACAGGGCGAGGGGAGACCCAGTACTTC; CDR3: CSVGTGRGETQYF
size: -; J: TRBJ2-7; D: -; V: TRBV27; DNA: TGTGCCAGCAGCAAGGGGGACTACGAGCAGTACTTC; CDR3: CASSKGDYEQYF
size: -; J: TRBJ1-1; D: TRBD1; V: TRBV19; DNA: TGTGCCAGTAGAGAAGGGGGCGCGAACACTGAAGCTTTCTTT; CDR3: CASREGGANTEAFF
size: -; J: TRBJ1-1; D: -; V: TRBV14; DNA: TGTGCCAGCAGCCAAGATAAAGGGGGGAACACTGAAGCTTTCTTT; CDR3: CASSQDKGGNTEAFF
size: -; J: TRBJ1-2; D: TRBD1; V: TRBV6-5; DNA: TGTGCCAGCAGTTACCGTCAGGGGGCAGGCTATGGCTACACCTTC; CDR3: CASSYRQGAGYGYTF
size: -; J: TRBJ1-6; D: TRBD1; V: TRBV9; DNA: TGTGCCAGCAGCGTCGGGACAGAGAATCATTCACCCCTCCACTTT; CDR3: CASSVGTENHSPLHF
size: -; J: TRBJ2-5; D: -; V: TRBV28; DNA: TGTGCCAGCAGTCCCCCTAGCCCCGCGGAGACCCAGTACTTC; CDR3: CASSPPSPAETQYF
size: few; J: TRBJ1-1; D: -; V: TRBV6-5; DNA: TGTGCCAGCAGTTCTAGGAACACTGAAGCTTTCTTT; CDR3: CASSSRNTEAFF
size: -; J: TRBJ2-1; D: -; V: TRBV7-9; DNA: TGTGCCAGCAGCTTAGGGCTAGCTAATGAGCAGTTCTTC; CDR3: CASSLGLANEQFF
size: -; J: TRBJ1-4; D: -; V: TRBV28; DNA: TGTGCCAGCAGTGTTGGACAGAGGGGAAAACTGTTTTTT; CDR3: CASSVGQRGKLFF
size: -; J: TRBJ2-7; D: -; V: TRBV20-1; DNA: TGCAGTGCTAGTTTAAGGGGGACCTCCTACGAGCAGTACTTC; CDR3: CSASLRGTSYEQYF
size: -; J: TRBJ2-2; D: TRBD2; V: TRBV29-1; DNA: TGCAGCGTCGTCGGCGGGGGCACCGGGGAGCTGTTTTTT; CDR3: CSVVGGGTGELFF
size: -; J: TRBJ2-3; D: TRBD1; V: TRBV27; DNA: TGTGCCAGCAGTATTCTGACAGGGGGATCCACAGATACGCAGTATTTT; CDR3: CASSILTGGSTDTQYF
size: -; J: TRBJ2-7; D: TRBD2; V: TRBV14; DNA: TGCACCCCCGGGGGGGAAGAGATGCCTGAAAACTACGAGCAGTACTTC; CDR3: CTPGGEEMPENYEQYF
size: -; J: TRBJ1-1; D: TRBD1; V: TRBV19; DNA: TGTGCCAGTAGTATATTACCCGGGACAGGGGGCATGAACACTGAAGCTTTCTTT; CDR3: CASSILPGTGGMNTEAFF
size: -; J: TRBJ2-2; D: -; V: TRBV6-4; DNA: TGTGCCAGCAGTGACCCGGGATCCGGGGAGCTGTTTTTT; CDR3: CASSDPGSGELFF
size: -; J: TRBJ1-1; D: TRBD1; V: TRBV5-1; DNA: TGCGCCAGCAGCGCGGGACAGTTAAACACTGAAGCTTTCTTT; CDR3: CASSAGQLNTEAFF
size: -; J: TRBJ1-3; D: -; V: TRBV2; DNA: TGTGCCAGCACCCGACTTGAGGGTGGAAACACCATATATTTT; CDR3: CASTRLEGGNTIYF
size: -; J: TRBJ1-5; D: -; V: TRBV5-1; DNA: TGCGCCAGCAGCTTGGAAGGGGTAAATCAGCCCCAGCATTTT; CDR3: CASSLEGVNQPQHF
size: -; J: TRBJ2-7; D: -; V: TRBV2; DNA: TGTGCCAGCAGTGCAGGACTTTTAACCTACGAGCAGTACTTC; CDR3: CASSAGLLTYEQYF
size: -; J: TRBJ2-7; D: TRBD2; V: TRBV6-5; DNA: TGTGCCAGCTCATCGACTAGCGGGGGTTACGAGCAGTACTTC; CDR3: CASSSTSGGYEQYF
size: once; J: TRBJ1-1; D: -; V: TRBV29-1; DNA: TGCAGCGTTGCAGGCGCCACTGAAGCTTTCTTT; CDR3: CSVAGATEAFF
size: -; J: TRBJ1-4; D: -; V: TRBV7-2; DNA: TGTGCCAGCAGCTTAGCCAGGGGTTCCCGGTTCAGCAAACTGTTTTTT; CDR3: CASSLARGSRFSKLFF
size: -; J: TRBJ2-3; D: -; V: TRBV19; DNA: TGTGCCAGTAGTAACACTAGATCTAGCACAGATACGCAGTATTTT; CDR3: CASSNTRSSTDTQYF
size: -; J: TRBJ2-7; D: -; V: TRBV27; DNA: TGTGCCAGCAGTTTAGCCGGGGTAAATTACGAGCAGTACTTC; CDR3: CASSLAGVNYEQYF
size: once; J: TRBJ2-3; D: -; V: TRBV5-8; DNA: TGTGCCAGCAGCTTTGGCAGGATAAGCACAGATACGCAGTATTTT; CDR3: CASSFGRISTDTQYF
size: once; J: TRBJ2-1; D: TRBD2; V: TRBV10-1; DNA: TGCGCCAGCAGTGTCGGGAGGGCTAGCGGACAACAAACGGGGAATGAGCAGTTCTTC; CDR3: CASSVGRASGQQTGNEQFF
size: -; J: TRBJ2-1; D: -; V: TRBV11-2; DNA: TGTGCCAGCAGCTTCGCACGGGACAAGAACAATGAGCAGTTCTTC; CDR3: CASSFARDKNNEQFF
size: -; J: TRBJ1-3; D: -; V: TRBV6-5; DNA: TGTGCCAGCATTTTGACAATCAGCTCTGGAAACACCATATATTTT; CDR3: CASILTISSGNTIYF
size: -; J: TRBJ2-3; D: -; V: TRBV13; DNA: TGTGCCAGCACCTCTTTCCCAGATACGCAGTATTTT; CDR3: CASTSFPDTQYF
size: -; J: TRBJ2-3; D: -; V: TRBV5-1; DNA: TGCGCCAGCAGCTTGACAACAGATACGCAGTATTTT; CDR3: CASSLTTDTQYF
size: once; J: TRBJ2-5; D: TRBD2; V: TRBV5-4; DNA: TGTGCCAGCAGCCCTGGAGGGGGAGCGGGAGTTGAGACCCAGTACTTC; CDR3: CASSPGGGAGVETQYF
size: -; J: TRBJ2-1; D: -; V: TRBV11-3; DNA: TGTGCCAGCAGCTTAATCGGGAGATCCTACAATGAGCAGTTCTTC; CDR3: CASSLIGRSYNEQFF
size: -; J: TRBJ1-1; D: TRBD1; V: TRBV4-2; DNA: TGTGCCAGCAGCCCGACCGCCAGGGGGCTGACTGAAGCTTTCTTT; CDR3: CASSPTARGLTEAFF
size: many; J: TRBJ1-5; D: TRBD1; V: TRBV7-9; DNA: TGTGCCAGCAGCAACTCGGACAGGGGTTACCAGCCCCAGCATTTT; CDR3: CASSNSDRGYQPQHF
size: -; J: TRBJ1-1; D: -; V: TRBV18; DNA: TGTGCCAGCTCGCTACAGGGTTATCTGAACACTGAAGCTTTCTTT; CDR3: CASSLQGYLNTEAFF
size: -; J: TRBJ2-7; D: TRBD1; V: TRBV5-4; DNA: TGTGCCAGCAGCTGGCGACAGGGAATGGGCGAGCAGTACTTC; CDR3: CASSWRQGMGEQYF
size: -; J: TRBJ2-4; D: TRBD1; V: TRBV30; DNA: TGTGCCTGGAGCCATGGGGGACAGTCCAAAAACATTCAGTACTTC; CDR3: CAWSHGGQSKNIQYF
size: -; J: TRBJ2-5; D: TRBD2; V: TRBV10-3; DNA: TGTGCCATCAGTGGGGGACTAGCAACCCCGGGTGGGACCCAGTACTTC; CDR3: CAISGGLATPGGTQYF
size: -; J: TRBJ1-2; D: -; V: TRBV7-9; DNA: TGTGCCAGCAGCCTGGACACGTTTAACTATGGCTACACCTTC; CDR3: CASSLDTFNYGYTF
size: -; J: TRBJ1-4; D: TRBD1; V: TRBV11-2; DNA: TGTGCCAGCAGCTTGTATGGACAGGGGGCGTCTAATGAAAAACTGTTTTTT; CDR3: CASSLYGQGASNEKLFF
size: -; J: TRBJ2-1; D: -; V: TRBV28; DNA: TGTGCCAGCAGCTCGCGGCGCGGTGAGCAGTTCTTC; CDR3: CASSSRRGEQFF
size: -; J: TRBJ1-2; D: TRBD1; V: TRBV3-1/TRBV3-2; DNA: TGTGCCAGCAGCCCCTTCTTGGGACAGGGGGATGGCTACACCTTC; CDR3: CASSPFLGQGDGYTF
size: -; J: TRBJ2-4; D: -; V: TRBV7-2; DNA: TGTGCCAGCAGCTTGAGTGCCGCGGAGCTAGCCAAAAACATTCAGTACTTC; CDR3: CASSLSAAELAKNIQYF
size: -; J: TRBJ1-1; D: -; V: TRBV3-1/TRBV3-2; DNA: TGTGCCAGCAGCCAATCGGGGAGGGGACGGGACACTGAAGCTTTCTTT; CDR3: CASSQSGRGRDTEAFF